This T cell receptor (beta chain) stems from a study of cytomegalovirus exposure and HLA in healthy donors. Study-level background: The 120 validation repertoires, a later analysis reported, used the same platform as the 666 first-cohort repertoires. Study results and limitations: It was reported that the classifier diagnosed cytomegalovirus status with high specificity and sensitivity in both the original and validation cohorts.

Profiled with immunoSEQ multiplex PCR; TCRdb holds only in-frame clones, not every one. The repertoire consists of under 140,000 clones, with roughly 90% occurring once and the leading ten covering 1.9%. This clone occurred a few times. Its antigen is currently unknown. Separate from the roughly 670-subject first cohort, the 120-subject validation cohort was the one that the donors belonged to. J lost 4 bases, V lost 5 bases, and 7 bases had no gene match. The CDR3 runs 15 residues. Germline V CDR1 and CDR2: SGHRS, YFSETQ. The chain recombines TRBV5-1 with TRBJ2-2; TRBD1 agrees at 8 bases. The material sequenced was PBMCs. The sequence came from a woman between 18 and 30 years old in good health and CMV-seronegative. The CDR3 spells CASSGQGIGTGELFF. The CDR3 DNA sequence: TGCGCCAGCAGTGGACAGGGAATAGGCACCGGGGAGCTGTTTTTT.